The 25 T cell receptor beta chains reported below all come from one sample, sequenced in a study of T-cell reconstitution after alpha-beta-depleted transplantation in children. The authors prepared the TCRbeta library with unique molecular identifiers. From the PCR reads, TCRdb called clonotypes with MiXCR, one entry per CDR3 protein. This sample has just over 950,000 distinct CDR3 sequences, with 25% to 30% found just once. The specimen was PBMCs, mostly from graft donor cells, collected 360 days after TCRalphabeta/CD19-depleted stem cell transplant. The receptors here all came from a boy younger than two who had a stem cell transplant for SCID, so the T cells may come from the graft donor.

This clonotype showed up just a few times. This chain links TRBV15 with TRBJ2-1; TRBD1 aligns across 8 bases. CDR3 length: 17 amino acids. The germline gives CDR1 LNHNV, CDR2 YYDKDF (reference sequence). V shed 0 bases and J 6 bases; nucleotides not matched to a gene: 10. The CDR3 loop is CATSRDMGTGRGNEQFF. DNA of the CDR3: TGTGCCACCAGCAGAGATATGGGGACAGGTCGGGGCAATGAGCAGTTCTTC.

V and J are TRBV5-1 and TRBJ2-3; no clear D. The length of the CDR3 is 13 residues. Trimming shortened V by 0 bases and J by 10 bases, and 12 bases separated the two germline ends. Germline lookup yields CDR1 SGHRS and CDR2 YFSETQ. CDR3 amino acids: CASSLGGPPPQYF. In nucleotides, the CDR3 is TGCGCCAGCAGCTTGGGTGGTCCTCCTCCGCAGTATTTT.

This clonotype came up once. This chain uses TRBV27 with TRBJ2-2, with a possible D match to TRBD1 (6 bases). The CDR3 loop spans 15 amino acids. V lost 2 bases and J 4 bases, leaving 11 bases between the germline ends. Germline V CDR1 and CDR2: MNHEY, SMNVEV (reference sequence). CDR3: CASSLRQDLTGELFF. The CDR3 DNA reads TGTGCCAGCAGTTTAAGACAGGACCTCACCGGGGAGCTGTTTTTT.

A few counts support this clonotype. The J gene is TRBJ2-1, the V gene TRBV20-1, with 8 positions matching TRBD1. Germline V gene data show CDR1 as DFQATT and CDR2 as SNEGSKA (reference sequence). Unmatched junction bases numbered 6, after V lost 1 base and J lost 4 bases. The CDR3 spans 15 residues. This chain's CDR3 is CSARGRGQVYNEQFF. Written as DNA, the CDR3 is TGCAGTGCTAGAGGGAGGGGACAGGTTTACAATGAGCAGTTCTTC.

J is TRBJ1-5 and V is TRBV30; D is uncertain. Germline V gene sequence: CDR1 GTSNPN, CDR2 SVGIG (reference sequence). V was clipped by 6 bases and J by 0 bases, with 12 bases between them. This CDR3 comprises 14 residues. DNA of the CDR3: TGTGCCTGTCCTACGGTTAATAGCAATCAGCCCCAGCATTTT. This codes for CACPTVNSNQPQHF.

This clonotype came up many times. The rearrangement uses TRBV6-1 and TRBJ1-1, with TRBD1 as a possible D gene (6 bases). CDR3 length: 15 residues. The V gene lost 4 bases and the J gene lost 5 bases, with 17 bases spanning the gap. Germline V CDR1 and CDR2: MNHNS, SASEGT. As DNA, the CDR3 is TGTGCCAGCAGTGCCTCAACGCCAGGGGTTACTGAAGCTTTCTTT. Translation: CASSASTPGVTEAFF.

This clonotype has only a few counts. This sequence joins TRBV5-4 and TRBJ1-3, with D perhaps TRBD1 (5 bases). The CDR3 length is 14 residues. V dropped 3 bases and J dropped 6 bases, with 13 bases sitting between them. In germline, CDR1 is SGHNT, CDR2 YYREEE (reference sequence). The CDR3 coding sequence is TGTGCCAGCAGCTCCCTTGGGGGTGAAAACACCATATATTTT. This encodes CASSSLGGENTIYF. Complete variable domain (other parts from reference TRBV5-4 and TRBJ1-3): ETGVTQSPTHLIKTRGQQVTLRCSSQSGHNTVSWYQQALGQGPQFIFQYYREEENGRGNFPPRFSGLQFPNYSSELNVNALELDDSALYLCASSSLGGENTIYFGEGSWLTVV.

V usage is TRBV28 and J usage is TRBJ2-7; D gene uncertain. V lost 5 bases to trimming and J lost 1 base, with 18 bases between them. CDR1 is MDHEN, CDR2 SYDVKM, per germline. The CDR3 covers 16 residues. CDR3 amino acids: CASSASAVPYSYEQYF. The CDR3, as DNA: TGTGCCAGCAGTGCCTCAGCCGTTCCCTATTCCTACGAGCAGTACTTC.

This clonotype has a handful of counts. The chain employs TRBV20-1 and TRBJ2-1, with 8 bases fitting TRBD1. Germline V gene data show CDR1 as DFQATT and CDR2 as SNEGSKA (reference sequence). V shed 1 base, J shed 0 bases, and the junction held 5 bases outside the gene matches. This CDR3 has 16 residues. CDR3 sequence (DNA): TGCAGTGCTAGAGTGACGGACAGGGCCTCCTACAATGAGCAGTTCTTC. Protein product: CSARVTDRASYNEQFF.

This chain connects TRBV2 to TRBJ2-1; D is possibly TRBD1 or TRBD2 (5 bases each). Germline CDR1 and CDR2: SNHLY and FYNNEI. V was pared by 8 bases and J by 9 bases, with 14 bases between. The CDR3 totals 12 residues. The CDR3 here is CASVRGAGEQFF. CDR3 nucleotides: TGTGCCAGCGTACGGGGCGCGGGTGAGCAGTTCTTC.

The chain recombines TRBV7-6 with TRBJ2-3; 9 bases agree with TRBD1. The J segment lost 1 base and the V segment lost 5 bases, leaving 7 bases of the junction unmatched. The germline V gene encodes CDR1 SGHVS and CDR2 FNYEAQ. This CDR3 has 16 residues. CDR3 sequence reads: CASSPRQGVGTDTQYF. The CDR3 DNA sequence: TGTGCCAGCAGCCCACGACAGGGGGTGGGCACAGATACGCAGTATTTT.

J is TRBJ1-2 and V is TRBV18, with D perhaps matching TRBD1 (6 bases). This CDR3 has 18 residues. Trimming shortened V by 5 bases and J by 2 bases, and 24 bases separated the two germline ends. CDR1 and CDR2 (germline): KGHSH, LQKENI. In DNA form, the CDR3 reads TGTGCCAGCTCATCATACCTCATGACAGGACTTACCAACTATGGCTACACCTTC. Its protein is CASSSYLMTGLTNYGYTF.

This clonotype occurred many times. J is TRBJ2-5 and V is TRBV20-1; maybe TRBD2 (6 bases). This CDR3 has 13 residues. The V gene lost 5 bases and the J gene lost 7 bases, with 17 bases spanning the gap. Per the germline V gene, CDR1 is DFQATT and CDR2 is SNEGSKA (reference sequence). CDR3 coding DNA: TGCAGTGCTCACCGTAGCGGTTTCGGGACCCAGTACTTC. Residues: CSAHRSGFGTQYF.

This rearrangement joins TRBV5-1 to TRBJ2-1, with TRBD1 as a possible D gene (5 bases). This CDR3 comprises 15 residues. The V end lost 0 bases, the J end lost 6 bases, and 13 bases lay between the germline ends. Germline CDR1 SGHRS, CDR2 YFSETQ. The CDR3 here is CASSLAPGKGNEQFF. The CDR3 DNA is TGCGCCAGCAGCTTGGCACCAGGGAAGGGCAATGAGCAGTTCTTC.

V gene TRBV20-1 combines with J gene TRBJ1-2; D gene uncertain. The germline gives CDR1 DFQATT, CDR2 SNEGSKA (reference sequence). V dropped 0 bases and J dropped 8 bases, with 13 bases sitting between them. The CDR3 sequence is 13 residues long. The CDR3 reads CSARDSGYKGYTF. DNA for the CDR3: TGCAGTGCTAGAGATTCTGGGTATAAAGGCTACACCTTC.

This clonotype was counted only a few times. V gene TRBV2 combines with J gene TRBJ2-3; no firm D call. The V end was cut by 0 bases, the J end by 2 bases, with 15 bases between. The CDR3 runs to 17 residues. Per the germline V gene, CDR1 is SNHLY and CDR2 is FYNNEI. This CDR3 is CASSEAAAIPDTDTQYF. Written as DNA, the CDR3 is TGTGCCAGCAGTGAAGCTGCGGCGATCCCCGACACAGATACGCAGTATTTT.

The chain employs TRBV3-1 and TRBJ2-7, with TRBD1 matching 8 bases. Germline V gives CDR1 LGHDT, CDR2 YNNKEL (reference sequence). V was pared by 4 bases and J by 1 base, with 9 bases of the junction left unmatched. This CDR3 is built from 16 residues. The CDR3 reads CASSPMGGQESYEQYF. CDR3 DNA sequence: TGTGCCAGCAGCCCTATGGGGGGACAGGAATCCTACGAGCAGTACTTC.

This clonotype showed up just a few times. The chain uses TRBV10-2 and TRBJ2-5; TRBD2 matches at 7 bases. V dropped 7 bases and J dropped 5; count of bases not matched to a gene: 16. Germline values: CDR1 WSHSY, CDR2 SAAADI. The CDR3 runs to 16 residues. CDR3 sequence reads: CASTASGTTRMETQYF. CDR3 DNA sequence: TGCGCCAGCACCGCCAGCGGGACTACCCGGATGGAGACCCAGTACTTC.

The V and J genes are TRBV27 and TRBJ2-4; no definite D call. The V end lost 4 bases, the J end lost 3 bases, and 16 bases lay between the germline ends. Germline CDR1 is MNHEY and CDR2 is SMNVEV (reference sequence). The CDR3 loop spans 16 amino acids. For the CDR3, the DNA is TGTGCCAGCAGTTCGGGCCTAAATTGGTACAAAAACATTCAGTACTTC. Translated: CASSSGLNWYKNIQYF.

This clonotype was seen a few times. This rearrangement joins TRBV7-9 to TRBJ1-1, with 7 bases that match TRBD1. Per the germline V gene, CDR1 is SEHNR and CDR2 is FQNEAQ (reference sequence). Germline trimming cut 3 bases from V and 5 bases from J; bases unmatched to any gene: 6. The CDR3 runs to 14 residues. CDR3 DNA: TGTGCCAGCAGCTTCACGGCAGGGGGGACTGAAGCTTTCTTT. It codes for CASSFTAGGTEAFF.

CDR3 loop: CASSPFSSYEQYF. CDR3 DNA: TGTGCCAGCAGCCCTTTCAGCTCCTACGAGCAGTACTTC. The rearrangement uses TRBV12-3 or TRBV12-4 and TRBJ2-7; D is ambiguous. V was clipped by 6 bases and J by 0 bases, with 9 bases between them. This CDR3 spans 13 amino acids.

This clonotype showed up just a few times. The chain joins TRBV29-1 to TRBJ1-6, with TRBD1 matching over 8 bases. The CDR3 runs 16 residues. Germline V lookup: CDR1 SQVTM, CDR2 ANQGSEA. With 2 bases clipped from V and 0 bases from J, the junction kept 3 bases outside the gene matches. The CDR3 nucleotides read TGCAGCGTTGAACGGGACAGGTTCTCCTATAATTCACCCCTCCACTTT. This encodes CSVERDRFSYNSPLHF.

The CDR3 loop is CATSRPRYIRERNTEAFF. CDR3 nucleotide sequence: TGTGCCACCAGCAGACCCCGGTATATCCGGGAAAGGAACACTGAAGCTTTCTTT. The J gene is TRBJ1-1, the V gene TRBV15; no reliable D call. The V end was cut by 2 bases, the J end by 1 base, with 20 bases between. Germline lookup yields CDR1 LNHNV and CDR2 YYDKDF (reference sequence). The CDR3 is 18 residues long.

The chain combines TRBV5-1 with TRBJ2-7; TRBD1 might be the D (5 bases). The CDR3 spans 15 residues. Germline V lookup: CDR1 SGHRS, CDR2 YFSETQ. The V end was cut by 4 bases, the J end by 2 bases, with 16 bases between. The CDR3 reads CASSVQEGFAYEQYF. The CDR3 DNA is TGCGCCAGCAGCGTACAGGAAGGATTCGCCTACGAGCAGTACTTC.

The CDR3 DNA reads TGTGCCAGCAGGGGACAGCCCACAGATACGCAGTATTTT. Protein: CASRGQPTDTQYF. The gene calls are TRBV12-3 or TRBV12-4 and TRBJ2-3; the match to TRBD1 covers 7 bases. The ends lost 6 bases at V and 2 bases at J; junction bases unmatched: 2. The length of the CDR3 is 13 residues.